The 4 T cell receptor beta chains given below trace back to one sample, sequenced in a study of early T cells in non-severe SARS-CoV-2 infection. TCRdb itself ran the 5' RACE reads through MiXCR, one entry per CDR3 protein. The sample shows around 61,000 distinct CDR3 sequences, approximately 16% of them seen only once. Specimen: whole blood, collected at baseline. The receptor source for this set is an adult who was a healthcare worker with PCR-confirmed SARS-CoV-2 infection or an uninfected control (not recorded which).

V usage is TRBV7-2 and J usage is TRBJ1-2; 7 bases fit TRBD1. V shed 7 bases and J 4 bases; nucleotides not matched to a gene: 15. There are 16 residues in the CDR3. The germline gives CDR1 SGHTA, CDR2 FQGNSA. The CDR3 DNA reads TGTGCCAGCACCCCAGCCCTTGGGACAGACGTCTATGGCTACACCTTC. Translated: CASTPALGTDVYGYTF.

This clonotype appeared a few times. CDR3 sequence: CASSQPSRGPYGYTF. The CDR3 region has the DNA TGCGCCAGCAGCCAACCTAGCCGGGGGCCCTATGGCTACACCTTC. V is TRBV4-1 and J is TRBJ1-2; weak D call: TRBD1 (6 bases). V lost 2 bases and J lost 4, with 14 bases in between. From germline, CDR1 is MGHRA and CDR2 YSYEKL. This CDR3 spans 15 amino acids.

In its sample, this clonotype was seen a few times. V is TRBV5-1 and J is TRBJ2-7; 8 bases fit TRBD2. CDR3 length equals 19 residues. Germline V gives CDR1 SGHRS, CDR2 YFSETQ. V gave up 4 bases and J gave up 2 bases; unmatched junction bases: 20. CDR3 DNA sequence: TGCGCCAGCAGCGGGACATCGCGCCAGCGGGGGTATAGTCCCTACGAGCAGTACTTC. Translating gives CASSGTSRQRGYSPYEQYF.

This clonotype showed up many times. This chain joins TRBV29-1 and TRBJ2-4, with D uncertain. CDR3 length equals 10 residues. Germline lookup yields CDR1 SQVTM and CDR2 ANQGSEA. Between the trimmed V and J ends, which lost 5 bases and 3 bases, there was a span of 2 bases. The CDR3 sequence: CSVFKNIQYF. The CDR3 nucleotides are TGCAGCGTTTTCAAAAACATTCAGTACTTC.